Listed below are T cell receptor beta chains from one sample, sequenced in a study of shared clonotypes between healthy human individuals. The data were produced by immunoSEQ multiplex PCR, yet TCRdb's version contains in-frame clones alone and is incomplete. Seen here are some 1,100,000 clones, 75% to 85% observed once, and the top ten hold about 0.52%. The sequencing input was memory CD4+ T cells from PBMCs. These receptors came from a man younger than 35 in good health. Some clones in this sample may be carry-over from other donors' samples. CDR3s include the opening cysteine and the closing phenylalanine or tryptophan. D genes are given only for firm matches. The listing skips clone size in some rows; elsewhere it reads once, few, many or a size class.

J gene | V gene | clone size | D gene | CDR3 DNA | CDR3 protein
TRBJ1-1 | TRBV7-8 | once | TRBD1 | TGTGCCAGCAGCTTAGTCGGTCCAGGGGGTTCTGAAGCTTTCTTT | CASSLVGPGGSEAFF
TRBJ2-7 | TRBV5-4 | - | TRBD2 | TGTGCCAGCAGCTTGTCCGGGACTAGCGGTGACTACGAGCAGTACTTC | CASSLSGTSGDYEQYF
TRBJ1-5 | TRBV7-8 | - | - | TGTGCCAGCAGCTTAGGCGTTCAGGGTCAGCCCCAGCATTTT | CASSLGVQGQPQHF
TRBJ2-7 | TRBV11-2 | - | TRBD2 | TGTGCCAGCAGCTTAGGTTCTAGCGGGAGTTACTACGAGCAGTACTTC | CASSLGSSGSYYEQYF
TRBJ2-1 | TRBV9 | - | - | TGTGCCAGCAGCGTAGGGCTGAGCGATGAGCAGTTCTTC | CASSVGLSDEQFF
TRBJ1-1 | TRBV6-5 | - | - | TGTGCCAGCAGTTACTCGATATACTGGAACACTGAAGCTTTCTTT | CASSYSIYWNTEAFF
TRBJ2-3 | TRBV9 | once | - | TGTGCCAGCAGCACATCGACGTCTAGCACAGATACGCAGTATTTT | CASSTSTSSTDTQYF
TRBJ1-5 | TRBV21-1 | - | - | TGTGCCAGCACCGAGGGGGTATTTCAGCCCCAGCATTTT | CASTEGVFQPQHF
TRBJ2-5 | TRBV19 | - | - | TGTGCCAGTAGTGCCCGAGGATACCAAGAGACCCAGTACTTC | CASSARGYQETQYF
TRBJ2-5 | TRBV18 | - | - | TGTGCCAGCTCCCCGGGGCAGGGAGAGACCCAGTACTTC | CASSPGQGETQYF
TRBJ2-1 | TRBV5-1 | - | TRBD2 | TGCGCCAGCAGCCGGGGACTAGCGGACAATGAGCAGTTCTTC | CASSRGLADNEQFF
TRBJ2-3 | TRBV15 | - | - | TGTGCCACCAGCAGAGACGGTGGGGGCGCATCAGATACGCAGTATTTT | CATSRDGGGASDTQYF
TRBJ2-7 | TRBV6-5 | - | - | TGTGCCAGCAGCACAATGGACTTCAGGGCGGAGGAGCAGTACTTC | CASSTMDFRAEEQYF
TRBJ2-1 | TRBV2 | - | TRBD2 | TGTGCCAGCAGCCACGCTGGACTAGGTCTTTATGAGCAGTTCTTC | CASSHAGLGLYEQFF
TRBJ1-1 | TRBV19 | - | TRBD1 | TGTGCCAGTAGCCTCCCCCAGGGGGCGGCGAACACTGAAGCTTTCTTT | CASSLPQGAANTEAFF
TRBJ2-7 | TRBV9 | - | - | TGTGCCAGCAGCTCAACAGGAGCAGATAACGAGCAGTACTTC | CASSSTGADNEQYF
TRBJ2-4 | TRBV7-8 | - | TRBD2 | TGTGCCAGCAGCTTAGGGCGGGAGTTCACATTAGCCAAAAACATTCAGTACTTC | CASSLGREFTLAKNIQYF
TRBJ2-5 | TRBV28 | - | - | TGTGCCAGCAGCTCTCAGCGGGTACAAGAGACCCAGTACTTC | CASSSQRVQETQYF